These 14 T cell receptor beta chains share one sample of origin, sequenced in a study of tissue T cells after allogeneic stem cell transplantation (dated by TCRdb to between 2020 and 2023). The time point tag for this specimen amounts to: human tissue collected at research (rapid) autopsy. To prepare the library, the immunoSEQ multiplex PCR assay was applied. This is the immuneACCESS table as TCRdb keeps it, with only in-frame sequences that have V and J called. A part of the clones is gone; compared with another copy, unresolved V genes explain less than half, and the rest is unexplained. The sample table contains 8,000 to 10,000 clones; only one count was recorded for roughly 60% of them. 9.6% of the sample comes from the top ten. The source was tissue from the jejunum, collected at autopsy. These receptors were taken from a woman aged 18-50 years with breast cancer.

The CDR3 sequence is CASSEEAGGAHEQYF. The CDR3 DNA follows: TGTGCCAGCAGTGAAGAAGCGGGGGGGGCCCACGAGCAGTACTTC. The chain uses TRBV6-1 and TRBJ2-7; 10 bases agree with TRBD2. V was clipped by 1 base and J by 5 bases; unmatched bases: 5. CDR3 length: 15 residues. CDR1 is MNHNS and CDR2 is SASEGT in the germline V gene.

The chain links TRBV27 to TRBJ2-7; no clear D. Germline CDR1 reads MNHEY; CDR2 reads SMNVEV (reference sequence). CDR3 length equals 15 residues. The germline V and J ends were trimmed by 5 bases and 0 bases, with 14 bases remaining between them. CDR3 bases: TGTGCCAGCAGTGGGTGGACGGTCAGCTCCTACGAGCAGTACTTC. This gives the protein CASSGWTVSSYEQYF.

This clone has only a few counts. The V and J genes are TRBV5-1 and TRBJ2-1; D possibly matches TRBD1 or TRBD2 (5 bases each). The germline gives CDR1 SGHRS, CDR2 YFSETQ. CDR3 length equals 14 residues. V lost 4 bases and J lost 3, with 11 bases in between. CDR3 DNA: TGCGCCAGCAGCCCCGGGACGGACTACAATGAGCAGTTCTTC. Residues: CASSPGTDYNEQFF.

This chain uses TRBV6-2 or TRBV6-3 with TRBJ2-7; tentatively, D is TRBD2 (6 bases). Germline assignment: CDR1 MNHEY and CDR2 SVGEGT. This CDR3 region has 14 residues. V was clipped by 2 bases and J by 3 bases, with 11 bases between them. In DNA, the CDR3 is TGTGCCAGCAGTTACGCGGGATTTGACTACGAGCAGTACTTC. Translated: CASSYAGFDYEQYF.

This clone was counted only a few times. The chain couples TRBV19 to TRBJ2-2; D is unresolved. CDR1 and CDR2 from the germline V gene are LNHDA and SQIVND (reference sequence). The CDR3 runs 12 residues. The ends were cut back, 2 bases at V and 7 bases at J, with 5 bases in the middle. In nucleotides, the CDR3 is TGTGCCAGTAGTATAATAGGCGGGGAGCTGTTTTTT. It specifies CASSIIGGELFF.

This clone has more than one count but fewer than ten. This chain joins TRBV5-1 and TRBJ2-7; the D gene is possibly TRBD2 (6 bases). This CDR3 comprises 14 residues. With 5 bases removed from V and 5 bases from J, the gap between germline ends came to 17 bases. Germline V gives CDR1 SGHRS, CDR2 YFSETQ. The DNA of the CDR3 is TGCGCCAGCAGTCGTTCGCCCGGGGGAGACGAGCAGTACTTC. As protein: CASSRSPGGDEQYF.

This clone was counted between two and nine times. The V and J genes are TRBV5-8 and TRBJ1-5, with D maybe TRBD1 (5 bases). The CDR3 is 14 residues long. In germline, CDR1 is SGHTS, CDR2 YDEGEE. With 4 bases removed from V and 5 bases from J, the gap between germline ends came to 13 bases. The CDR3 region has the DNA TGTGCCAGCAGCCCCCGTTTAGGGGATCAGCCCCAGCATTTT. This sequence encodes CASSPRLGDQPQHF.

The rearrangement uses TRBV4-2 and TRBJ1-6; no clear D gene. Germline V gene lookup returns CDR1 LGHNA and CDR2 YNFKEQ. CDR3 length: 16 amino acids. The V end was cut by 4 bases, the J end by 0 bases, with 10 bases between. CDR3 loop: CASSLSQSSYNSPLHF. CDR3 coding DNA: TGTGCCAGCAGCCTATCCCAGAGCTCCTATAATTCACCCCTCCACTTT.

The rearrangement uses TRBV21-1 and TRBJ2-2. TRBV21-1 is a pseudogene locus. The CDR3 spans 15 residues. CDR3 in amino acids: CANLRSGADTGELFF. CDR3 bases: TGTGCCAACCTTAGGTCCGGGGCTGACACCGGGGAGCTGTTTTTT.

The chain uses TRBV15 and TRBJ2-1, with 7 bases lining up with TRBD2. CDR1 and CDR2 (germline): LNHNV, YYDKDF (reference sequence). V trimming: 0 bases; J trimming: 3 bases; junction bases outside the gene matches: 11. This CDR3 contains 18 residues. The CDR3 region is CATSRDRDSGLYYNEQFF. The CDR3 DNA is TGTGCCACCAGCAGAGATAGGGATAGCGGGTTGTACTACAATGAGCAGTTCTTC.

V is TRBV9 and J is TRBJ2-7; D is perhaps TRBD1 (6 bases). V was clipped by 0 bases and J by 2 bases, with 15 bases between them. The germline V gene has CDR1 SGDLS and CDR2 YYNGEE. The CDR3 is made up of 16 amino acids. The CDR3 DNA reads as TGTGCCAGCAGCGTAGGGGGGTCAGGGGTCACCTACGAGCAGTACTTC. Its protein is CASSVGGSGVTYEQYF.

This chain connects TRBV2 to TRBJ2-5; 7 positions match TRBD1. The V and J ends lost 6 bases and 8 bases, in that order; junction bases with no gene match: 9. The CDR3 consists of 13 residues. Germline V gives CDR1 SNHLY, CDR2 FYNNEI. CDR3 DNA: TGTGCCAGCAGCAACGACAGGGTTGGCACCCAGTACTTC. It yields the protein CASSNDRVGTQYF.

This clone has a handful of counts. The CDR3 reads CASSLDPLAAEAFF. In DNA, the CDR3 is TGTGCCAGCAGCCTCGACCCCCTAGCGGCTGAAGCTTTCTTT. This sequence joins TRBV7-3 and TRBJ1-1; unclear D gene. In germline, CDR1 is SGHTA, CDR2 FQGTGA. The CDR3 is 14 amino acids. The ends were cut back, 5 bases at V and 6 bases at J, with 16 bases in the middle.

By sample fraction, this clone is medium-sized (0.01 to 0.1%). V gene TRBV11-1 combines with J gene TRBJ1-1; 7 bases are a match to TRBD1. V lost 2 bases, J lost 1 base, and 4 bases stayed unmatched. CDR1 and CDR2 (germline): SGHAT, FQDESV (reference sequence). The CDR3 spans 15 residues. CDR3 residues: CASSLLDRENTEAFF. The DNA of the CDR3 is TGTGCCAGCAGCTTACTTGACAGGGAGAACACTGAAGCTTTCTTT.